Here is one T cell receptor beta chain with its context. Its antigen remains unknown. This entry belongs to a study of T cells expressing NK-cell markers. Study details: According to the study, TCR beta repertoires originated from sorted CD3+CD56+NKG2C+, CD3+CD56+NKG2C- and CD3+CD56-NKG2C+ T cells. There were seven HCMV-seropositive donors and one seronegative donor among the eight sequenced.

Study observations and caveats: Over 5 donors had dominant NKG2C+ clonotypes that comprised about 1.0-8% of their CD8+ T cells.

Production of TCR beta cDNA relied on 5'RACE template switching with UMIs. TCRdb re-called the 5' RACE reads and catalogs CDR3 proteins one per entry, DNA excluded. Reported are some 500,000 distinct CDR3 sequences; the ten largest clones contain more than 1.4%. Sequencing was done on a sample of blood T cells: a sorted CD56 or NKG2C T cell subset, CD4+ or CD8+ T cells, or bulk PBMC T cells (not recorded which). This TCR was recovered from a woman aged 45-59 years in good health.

The CDR3: CASSRERAYNEQFF. This chain uses TRBV3-1 with TRBJ2-1. From germline, CDR1 is LGHDT and CDR2 YNNKEL (reference sequence). The CDR3 has 14 amino acids.